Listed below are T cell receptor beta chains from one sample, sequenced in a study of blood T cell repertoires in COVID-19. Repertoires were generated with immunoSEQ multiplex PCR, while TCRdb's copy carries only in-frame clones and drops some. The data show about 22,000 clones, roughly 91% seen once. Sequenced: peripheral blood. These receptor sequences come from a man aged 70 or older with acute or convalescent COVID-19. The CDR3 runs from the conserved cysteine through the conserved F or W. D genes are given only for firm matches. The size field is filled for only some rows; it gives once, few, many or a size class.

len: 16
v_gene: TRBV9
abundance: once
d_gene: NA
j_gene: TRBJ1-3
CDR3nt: TGTGCCAGCAGCGTAGAGCCCACAGCATCTGGAAACACCATATATTTT
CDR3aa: CASSVEPTASGNTIYF

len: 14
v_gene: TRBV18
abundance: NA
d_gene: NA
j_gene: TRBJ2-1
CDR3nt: TGTGCCAGCTCACCAGCGATATCCTACAATGAGCAGTTCTTC
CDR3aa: CASSPAISYNEQFF

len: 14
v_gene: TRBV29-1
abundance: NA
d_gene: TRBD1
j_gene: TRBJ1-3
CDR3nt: TGCAGCGTCCTCTCGACAGGGGCTGGAAACACCATATATTTT
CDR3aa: CSVLSTGAGNTIYF

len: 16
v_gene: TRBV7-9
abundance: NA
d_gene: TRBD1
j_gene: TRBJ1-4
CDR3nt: TGTGCCAGCAGCCCTAGAACAGGGGTTACTAATGAAAAACTGTTTTTT
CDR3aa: CASSPRTGVTNEKLFF

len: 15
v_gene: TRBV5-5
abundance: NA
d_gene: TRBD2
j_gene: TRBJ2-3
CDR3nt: TGTGCCAGCAGCTCCGGACTAGCGAGCACAGATACGCAGTATTTT
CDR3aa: CASSSGLASTDTQYF

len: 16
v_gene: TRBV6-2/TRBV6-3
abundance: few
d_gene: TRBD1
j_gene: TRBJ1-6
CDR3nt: TGTGCCAGCAGTCCAGACAGGGGACGAAGTAATTCACCCCTCCACTTT
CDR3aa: CASSPDRGRSNSPLHF

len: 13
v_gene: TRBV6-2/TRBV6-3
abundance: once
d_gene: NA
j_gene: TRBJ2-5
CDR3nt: TGTGCCAGCAGTTCCAGACTAGGAGAGACCCAGTACTTC
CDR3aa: CASSSRLGETQYF

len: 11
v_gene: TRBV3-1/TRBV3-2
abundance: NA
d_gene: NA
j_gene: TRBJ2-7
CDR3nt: TGTGCCAGCAGCCAAGTCGACGAGCAGTACTTC
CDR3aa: CASSQVDEQYF

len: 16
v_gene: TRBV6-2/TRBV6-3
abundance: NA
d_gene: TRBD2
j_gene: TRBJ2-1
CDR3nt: TGTGCCAGCAGTTCTCCGATAACTAGCGGGGCATATGAGCAGTTCTTC
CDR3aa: CASSSPITSGAYEQFF

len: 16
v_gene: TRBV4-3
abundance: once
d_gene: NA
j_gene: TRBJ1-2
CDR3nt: TGCGCCAGCAGCCAAGAGGTCTCCACAAACCACTATGGCTACACCTTC
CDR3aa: CASSQEVSTNHYGYTF

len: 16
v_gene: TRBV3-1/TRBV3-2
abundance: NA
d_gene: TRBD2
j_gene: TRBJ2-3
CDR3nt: TGTGCCAGCAGCCGACTAGCGGGAGGGAGCACAGATACGCAGTATTTT
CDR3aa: CASSRLAGGSTDTQYF

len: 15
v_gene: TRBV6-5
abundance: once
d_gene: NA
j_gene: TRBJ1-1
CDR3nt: TGTGCCAGCAGGAGTATCGGGTTTATGAACACTGAAGCTTTCTTT
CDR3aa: CASRSIGFMNTEAFF

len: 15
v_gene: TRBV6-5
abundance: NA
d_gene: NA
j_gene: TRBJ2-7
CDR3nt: TGTGCCAGCAGTTACTCGTATAACGAGGGCCGCGAGCAGTACTTC
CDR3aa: CASSYSYNEGREQYF

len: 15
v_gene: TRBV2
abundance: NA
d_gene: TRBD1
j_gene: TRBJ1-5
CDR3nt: TGTGCCAGCAGTTCCGGGACAGGGGGCAATCAGCCCCAGCATTTT
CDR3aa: CASSSGTGGNQPQHF

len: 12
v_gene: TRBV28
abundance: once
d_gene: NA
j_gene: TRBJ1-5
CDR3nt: TGTGCCAGCTGGCCCCAGGGTCAGCCCCAGCATTTT
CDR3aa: CASWPQGQPQHF

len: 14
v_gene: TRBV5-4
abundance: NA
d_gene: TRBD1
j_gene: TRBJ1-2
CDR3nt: TGTGCCAGCAGCTCACAGGGGGTAGGCGGAGGCTACACCTTC
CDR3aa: CASSSQGVGGGYTF

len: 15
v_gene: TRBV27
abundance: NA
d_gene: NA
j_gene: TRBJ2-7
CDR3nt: TGTGCCAGCAGTTTGAGAGCGAAAGTCTCCTACGAGCAGTACTTC
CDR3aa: CASSLRAKVSYEQYF

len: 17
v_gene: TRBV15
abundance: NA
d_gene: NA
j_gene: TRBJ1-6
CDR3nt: TGTGCCACCAGCAGAGGGGGATTGGAGGGGAATAATTCACCCCTCCACTTT
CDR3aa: CATSRGGLEGNNSPLHF

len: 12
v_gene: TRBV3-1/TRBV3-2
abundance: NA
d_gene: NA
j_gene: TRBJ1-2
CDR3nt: TGTGCCAGCAGTCCAGGGTATTATGGCTACACCTTC
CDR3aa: CASSPGYYGYTF

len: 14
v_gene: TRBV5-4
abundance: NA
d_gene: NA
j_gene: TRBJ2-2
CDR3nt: TGTGCCAGCAGCCCAGCGGCGAACACCGGGGAGCTGTTTTTT
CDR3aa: CASSPAANTGELFF

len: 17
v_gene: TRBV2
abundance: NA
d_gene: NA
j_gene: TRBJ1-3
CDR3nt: TGTGCCAGCAGTGATGTGGGCCGGAGGGTTACTGGAAACACCATATATTTT
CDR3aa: CASSDVGRRVTGNTIYF

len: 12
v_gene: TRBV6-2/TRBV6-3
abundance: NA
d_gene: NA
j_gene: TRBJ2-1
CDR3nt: TGTGCCAGCAGTTCGACTCCAAGGCAGCAGTTCTTC
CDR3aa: CASSSTPRQQFF

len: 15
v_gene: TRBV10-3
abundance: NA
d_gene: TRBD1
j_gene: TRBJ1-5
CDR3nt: TGTGCCATCAGCGGGACAGGAGGGAGCAATCAGCCCCAGCATTTT
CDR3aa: CAISGTGGSNQPQHF

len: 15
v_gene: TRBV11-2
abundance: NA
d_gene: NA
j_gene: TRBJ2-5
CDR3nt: TGTGCCAGCAGCTTAGATCCGAACAGCCAAGAGACCCAGTACTTC
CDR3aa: CASSLDPNSQETQYF

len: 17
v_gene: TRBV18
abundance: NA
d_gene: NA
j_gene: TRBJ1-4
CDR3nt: TGTGCCAGCTCACCTTCGGTGGTAACAGGGATTAATGAAAAACTGTTTTTT
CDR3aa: CASSPSVVTGINEKLFF

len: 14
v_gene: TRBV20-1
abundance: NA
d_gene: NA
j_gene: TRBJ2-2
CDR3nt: TGCAGTGCTAGTTGGGCAACGAACACCGGGGAGCTGTTTTTT
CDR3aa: CSASWATNTGELFF

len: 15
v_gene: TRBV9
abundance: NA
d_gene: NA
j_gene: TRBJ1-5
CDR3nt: TGTGCCAGCAGTCCCGCGGGGTCAGGGAGTCAGCCCCAGCATTTT
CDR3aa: CASSPAGSGSQPQHF

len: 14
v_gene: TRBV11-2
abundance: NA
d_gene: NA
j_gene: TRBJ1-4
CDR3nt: TGTGCCAGCAGCCTGGGGAGAACTAATGAAAAACTGTTTTTT
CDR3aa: CASSLGRTNEKLFF

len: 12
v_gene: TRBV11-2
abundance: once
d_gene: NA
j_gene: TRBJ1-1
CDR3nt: TGTGCCAGCAGCACAGTCCCGGTTTGGGCTTTCTTT
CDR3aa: CASSTVPVWAFF

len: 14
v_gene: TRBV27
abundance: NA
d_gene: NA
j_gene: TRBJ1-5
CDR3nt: TGTGCCAGCAGCGAATCCGGGAACAATCAGCCCCAGCATTTT
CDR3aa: CASSESGNNQPQHF

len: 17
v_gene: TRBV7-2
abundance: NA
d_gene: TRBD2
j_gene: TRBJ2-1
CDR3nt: TGTGCCAGCAGCTTACGTTCCCTAGCGGGAGCCTACAATGAGCAGTTCTTC
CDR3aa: CASSLRSLAGAYNEQFF

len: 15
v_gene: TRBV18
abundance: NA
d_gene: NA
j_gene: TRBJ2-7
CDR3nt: TGTGCCAGCTCACCATCGGCTCACGGGGGAGCGGTGCAGTACTTC
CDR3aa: CASSPSAHGGAVQYF

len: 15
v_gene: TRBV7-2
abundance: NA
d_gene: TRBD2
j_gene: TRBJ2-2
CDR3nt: TGTGCCAGCAGCTTCAGCGGGAGCGGTAGCGGGGAGCTGTTTTTT
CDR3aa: CASSFSGSGSGELFF

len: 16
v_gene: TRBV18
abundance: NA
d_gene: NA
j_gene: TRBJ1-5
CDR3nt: TGTGCCAGCTCATCCCAGGACACCTATAGCAATCAGCCCCAGCATTTT
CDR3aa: CASSSQDTYSNQPQHF

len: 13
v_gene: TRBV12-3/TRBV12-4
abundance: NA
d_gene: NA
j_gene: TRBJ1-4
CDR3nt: TGTGCCAGCGGCTCAAGAGGGGGTGAAAAACTGTTTTTT
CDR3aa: CASGSRGGEKLFF

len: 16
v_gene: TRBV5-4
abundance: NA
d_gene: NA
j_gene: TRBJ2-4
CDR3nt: TGTGCCAGCAGCTTCGGGGATACATTAGCCAAAAACATTCAGTACTTC
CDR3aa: CASSFGDTLAKNIQYF

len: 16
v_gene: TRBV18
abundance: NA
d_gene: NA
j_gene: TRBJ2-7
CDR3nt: TGTGCCAGCTCACTATACGGCCTTGGAGCCTCCTACGAGCAGTACTTC
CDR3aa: CASSLYGLGASYEQYF

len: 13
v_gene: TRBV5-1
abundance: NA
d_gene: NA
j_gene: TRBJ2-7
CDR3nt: TGCGCCAGCAGCTTCGACAGTTCCTACGAGCAGTACTTC
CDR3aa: CASSFDSSYEQYF

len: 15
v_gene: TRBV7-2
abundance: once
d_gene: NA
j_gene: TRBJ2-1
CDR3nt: TGTGCCAGCAGCTTAGCCCGGAGGAGCTACAATGAGCAGTTCTTC
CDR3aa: CASSLARRSYNEQFF

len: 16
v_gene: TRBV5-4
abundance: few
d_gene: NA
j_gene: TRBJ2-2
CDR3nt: TGTGCCAGCAGCACGCCGACGGGGAAGGGCACCGGGGAGCTGTTTTTT
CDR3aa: CASSTPTGKGTGELFF

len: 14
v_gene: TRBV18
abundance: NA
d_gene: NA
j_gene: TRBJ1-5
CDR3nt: TGTGCCAGCTCACCAACGCAGGGGATGGGGCCCCAGCATTTT
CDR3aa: CASSPTQGMGPQHF

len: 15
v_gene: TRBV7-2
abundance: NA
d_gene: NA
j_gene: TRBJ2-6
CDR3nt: TGTGCCAGCAGCTTAGGACTAGCTGGGGCCAACGTCCTGACTTTC
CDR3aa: CASSLGLAGANVLTF

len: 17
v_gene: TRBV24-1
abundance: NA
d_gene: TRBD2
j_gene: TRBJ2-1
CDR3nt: TGTGCCACCAGTGATTCGGTAGCGGGGGGCCCTTCGAATGAGCAGTTCTTC
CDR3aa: CATSDSVAGGPSNEQFF

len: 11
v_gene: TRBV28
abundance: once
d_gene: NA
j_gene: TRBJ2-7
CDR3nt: TGTGCCAGCAGTTTGAGGGTCGAGCAGTACTTC
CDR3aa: CASSLRVEQYF

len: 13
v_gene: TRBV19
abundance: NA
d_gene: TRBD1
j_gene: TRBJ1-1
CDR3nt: TGTGCCAGTAGTGGACAGGGGAACACTGAAGCTTTCTTT
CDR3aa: CASSGQGNTEAFF

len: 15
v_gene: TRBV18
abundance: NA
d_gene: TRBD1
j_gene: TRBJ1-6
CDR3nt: TGTGCCAGCTCACTCGGACAGGGCTTTAATTCACCCCTCCACTTT
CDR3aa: CASSLGQGFNSPLHF

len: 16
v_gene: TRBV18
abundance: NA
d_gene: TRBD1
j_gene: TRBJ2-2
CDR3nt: TGTGTCAGCTCACCAAAGGCAGGGGGCGATTCCGGGGAGCTGTTTTTT
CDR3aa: CVSSPKAGGDSGELFF

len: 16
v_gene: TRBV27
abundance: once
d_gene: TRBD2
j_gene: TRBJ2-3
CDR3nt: TGTGCCAGCAGTGCCCAGCTAGCGGGAGGGGTGGATACGCAGTATTTT
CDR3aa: CASSAQLAGGVDTQYF